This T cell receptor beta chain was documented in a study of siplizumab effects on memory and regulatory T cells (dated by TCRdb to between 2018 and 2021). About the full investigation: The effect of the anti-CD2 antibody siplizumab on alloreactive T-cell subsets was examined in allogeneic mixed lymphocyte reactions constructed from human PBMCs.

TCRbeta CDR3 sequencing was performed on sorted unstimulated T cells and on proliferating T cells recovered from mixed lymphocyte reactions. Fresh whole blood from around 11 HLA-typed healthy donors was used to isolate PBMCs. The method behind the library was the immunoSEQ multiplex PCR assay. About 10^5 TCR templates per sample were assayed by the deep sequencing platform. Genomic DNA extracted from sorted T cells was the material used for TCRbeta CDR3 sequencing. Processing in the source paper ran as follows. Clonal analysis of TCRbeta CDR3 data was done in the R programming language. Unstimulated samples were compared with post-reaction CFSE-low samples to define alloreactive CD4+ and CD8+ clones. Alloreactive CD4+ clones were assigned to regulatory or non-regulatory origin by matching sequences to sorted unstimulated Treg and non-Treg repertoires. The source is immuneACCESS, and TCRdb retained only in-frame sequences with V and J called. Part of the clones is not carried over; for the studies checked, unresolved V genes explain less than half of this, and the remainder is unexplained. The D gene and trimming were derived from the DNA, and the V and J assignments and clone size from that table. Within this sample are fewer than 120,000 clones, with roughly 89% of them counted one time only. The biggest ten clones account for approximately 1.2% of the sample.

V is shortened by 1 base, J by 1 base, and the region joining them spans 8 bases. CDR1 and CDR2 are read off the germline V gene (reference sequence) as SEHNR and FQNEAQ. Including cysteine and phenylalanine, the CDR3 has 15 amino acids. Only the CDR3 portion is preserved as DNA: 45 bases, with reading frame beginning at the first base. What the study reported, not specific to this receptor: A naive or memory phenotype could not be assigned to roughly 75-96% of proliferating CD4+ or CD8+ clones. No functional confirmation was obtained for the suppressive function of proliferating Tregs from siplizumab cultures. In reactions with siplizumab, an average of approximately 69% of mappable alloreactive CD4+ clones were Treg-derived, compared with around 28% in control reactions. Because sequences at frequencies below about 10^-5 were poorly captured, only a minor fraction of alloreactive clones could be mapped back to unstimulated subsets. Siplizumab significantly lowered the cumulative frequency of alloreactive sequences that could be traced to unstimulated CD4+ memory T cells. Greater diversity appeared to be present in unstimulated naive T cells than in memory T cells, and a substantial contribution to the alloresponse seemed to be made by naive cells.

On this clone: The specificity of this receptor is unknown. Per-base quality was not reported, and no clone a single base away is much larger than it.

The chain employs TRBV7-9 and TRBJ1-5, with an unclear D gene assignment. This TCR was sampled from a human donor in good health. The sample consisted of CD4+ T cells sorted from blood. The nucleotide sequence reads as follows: TGTGCCAGCAGCTTAGGTGCAGGAAGCAATCAGCCCCAGCATTTT. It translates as CASSLGAGSNQPQHF.